A selection of T cell receptor beta chains follows, all from one sample in a study of metastatic and nonmetastatic thyroid tumors. TCRdb called clones again from the PCR reads with MiXCR. Of about 15,000 clones in the sample, approximately 30% are singletons; the top ten hold roughly 25%. Material for sequencing was tumor tissue. The receptors originated from a female donor with papillary thyroid cancer or a benign thyroid nodule (not recorded which). Some clones in this sample may be carry-over from other donors' samples. The CDR3 runs from the conserved cysteine through the conserved F or W. Not all rows give a size; the values are once, few, many and, for expanded clones, a class.

CDR3aa	j_gene	v_gene	abundance
CASSQGDTYEQYF	TRBJ2-7	TRBV4-1	medium-sized
CACGRAHEQYF	TRBJ2-7	TRBV30	few
CASSSTTLGDTQYF	TRBJ2-3	TRBV12-3/TRBV12-4	few
CASSYSPDSTDTQYF	TRBJ2-3	TRBV6-2/TRBV6-3	.
CASSTFGNEAFF	TRBJ1-1	TRBV5-1	.
CSAADSGGNSYNEQFF	TRBJ2-1	TRBV20-1	large
CASSYSGKIVHEQYF	TRBJ2-7	TRBV6-5	few
CASSLQGGALNEQFF	TRBJ2-1	TRBV11-2	.
CASSFGTSGTDTQYF	TRBJ2-3	TRBV7-3	.
CASSLGAVQLASPLHF	TRBJ1-6	TRBV7-9	many
CASSATPLAGAGELFF	TRBJ2-2	TRBV7-3	many
CASLRTGVNEQYF	TRBJ2-7	TRBV28	medium-sized
CASSAGVHTEAFF	TRBJ1-1	TRBV25-1	.
CASSLKLAGRMYNEQFF	TRBJ2-1	TRBV5-4	many
CASSGLAGGTDTQYF	TRBJ2-3	TRBV28	.
CASRGTATSYSDTQYF	TRBJ2-3	TRBV6-1	.
CASTYRQGVQPQHF	TRBJ1-5	TRBV19	medium-sized
CASSQVPGASGGYTF	TRBJ1-2	TRBV14	.
CASSVGPAGGSYTQYF	TRBJ2-3	TRBV9	.
CASSPTGTGAYEQYF	TRBJ2-7	TRBV5-5	.
CASRGVSIYEQYF	TRBJ2-7	TRBV6-1	.
CASSIGKAPSTDTQYF	TRBJ2-3	TRBV19	many
CASSLSPSGSTDTQYF	TRBJ2-3	TRBV5-1	.
CSAGTDYEQYF	TRBJ2-7	TRBV20-1	.
CASSPHEDTIYF	TRBJ1-3	TRBV7-8	.
CASSPGGWDRSLSGNTIYF	TRBJ1-3	TRBV13	once
CSPTGDNSPLHF	TRBJ1-6	TRBV20-1	medium-sized
CASSSRDRVHEQYF	TRBJ2-7	TRBV7-8	.
CASSGVRGNTGELFF	TRBJ2-2	TRBV11-2	few
CASSLEGSGTSGRNTQYF	TRBJ2-3	TRBV13	many
CAWGLDRGSHEQYF	TRBJ2-7	TRBV30	.
CASSQGTLASTDTQYF	TRBJ2-3	TRBV3-1	many
CASSLAFKGATCSGNTIYF	TRBJ1-3	TRBV7-2	once
CASSPFAGSSYNEQFF	TRBJ2-1	TRBV12-3/TRBV12-4	large
CASSLAGTGSSYEQYF	TRBJ2-7	TRBV5-1	large
CALMGQDPSGRDTQYF	TRBJ2-3	TRBV6-1	.
CSARPGQCNEQFF	TRBJ2-1	TRBV20-1	.
CASSPTSPSYEQYF	TRBJ2-7	TRBV5-1	.
CASTLEGGNNEQFF	TRBJ2-1	TRBV6-1	.
CASSRKGTDTQYF	TRBJ2-3	TRBV6-1	.